This T cell receptor beta chain was found in a study of blood T cell repertoires in COVID-19. The ends were cut back, 12 bases at V and 0 bases at J, with 9 bases in the middle. Germline CDR1 is KGHDR and CDR2 is SFDVKD. CDR3 size: 12 residues. The study drew participants aged about 18 to 95 years from fewer than 30 US areas. Cohorts were based on clinical histories the participants reported. Donors in Cohort 3 counted as recovered after two negative PCRs, clearance, or symptom resolution. In the original analysis: The assay estimated nucleated cells by amplifying reference gene primers. Some clones are missing from TCRdb's copy, which holds only in-frame ones; the method was immunoSEQ multiplex PCR. For V, J and clone size, that table is used; D and trimming come from the DNA. This sample has some 320,000 clones, with over 75% found just once.

The sequence derives from a woman in her twenties or thirties who had recovered from COVID-19. The specimen sequenced was PBMCs or T cells enriched from blood (not recorded which). This rearrangement joins TRBV24-1 to TRBJ2-3; TRBD1 might be the D (7 bases). The CDR3 nucleotides are TGTGCCGCGGGACAGAGCACAGATACGCAGTATTTT. Residues: CAAGQSTDTQYF.